Listed here is a single TCR beta chain. The antigen is unknown. The PCR was carried out with 60 Vbeta primers and 13 Jbeta primers. Sequenced by immunoSEQ multiplex PCR; TCRdb stores in-frame clones only, minus some. The sample has 130,000 or so clones, over 8% seen once. This sample stems from a study of cytomegalovirus exposure and HLA in healthy donors. Study results and caveats: The study recorded around 160 TCR beta chains that were cytomegalovirus-associated.

Trimming at V came to 2 bases and at J to 5 bases, leaving 6 bases not matched to a gene. The CDR3 totals 16 residues. Germline V CDR1 and CDR2: MGHRA, YSYEKL. At collection, donors were nominally healthy, but unrecorded immune exposures were probable. The source of this sequence is a man in his forties in good health and CMV-seronegative. This chain uses TRBV4-1 with TRBJ2-5; TRBD1 matches 12 bases. The specimen was PBMCs. DNA of the CDR3: TGCGCCAGCAGCCAATCACCGGGACAGGGGGCCGAGACCCAGTACTTC. Translation gives CASSQSPGQGAETQYF.